This T cell receptor beta chain emerged from a study of blood T cell repertoires in COVID-19. Produced via immunoSEQ multiplex PCR; TCRdb's table is partial and in-frame only. The data hold around 250,000 clones, with about 88% observed a single time. Source material: PBMCs or T cells enriched from blood (not recorded which). This clonotype originated in a woman aged 45-65 years who had recovered from COVID-19.

This CDR3 is CASWDRRNTEAFF. The DNA of the CDR3 is TGTGCCAGCTGGGACAGACGGAACACTGAAGCTTTCTTT. V gene TRBV6-5 combines with J gene TRBJ1-1; 7 nucleotides agree with TRBD1. From germline, CDR1 is MNHEY and CDR2 SVGAGI. The ends lost 8 bases at V and 1 base at J; junction bases unmatched: 4. The CDR3 length is 13 residues.